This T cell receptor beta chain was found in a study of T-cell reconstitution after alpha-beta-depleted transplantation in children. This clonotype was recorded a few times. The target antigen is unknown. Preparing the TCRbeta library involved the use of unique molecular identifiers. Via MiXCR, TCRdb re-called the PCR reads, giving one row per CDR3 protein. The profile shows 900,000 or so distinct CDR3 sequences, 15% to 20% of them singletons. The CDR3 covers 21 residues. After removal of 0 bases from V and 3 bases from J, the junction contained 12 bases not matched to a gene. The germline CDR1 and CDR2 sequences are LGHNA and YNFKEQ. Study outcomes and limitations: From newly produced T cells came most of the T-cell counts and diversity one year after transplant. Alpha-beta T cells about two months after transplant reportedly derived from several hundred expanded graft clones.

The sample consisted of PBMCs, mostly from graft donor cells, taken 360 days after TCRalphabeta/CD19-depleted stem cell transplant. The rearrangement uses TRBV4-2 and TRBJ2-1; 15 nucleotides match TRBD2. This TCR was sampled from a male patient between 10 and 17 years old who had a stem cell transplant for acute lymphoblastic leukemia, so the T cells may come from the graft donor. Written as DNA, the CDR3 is TGTGCCAGCAGCCAAGAGGGACTAGCGGGAGGCCTAGATTCAATCTACAATGAGCAGTTCTTC. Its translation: CASSQEGLAGGLDSIYNEQFF.